This T cell receptor beta chain originates from a study of T cells in Graves' hyperthyroidism and ophthalmopathy. V lost 7 bases, J lost 3 bases, and 13 bases lay in between. This CDR3 is built from 14 residues. Germline V gene sequence: CDR1 SGHTA, CDR2 FQGNSA. Subjects aged 18 to 65 presented with newly diagnosed hyperthyroidism of less than 2 months' duration. Uncontrolled infection, other autoimmune disease, pregnancy or lactation excluded patients. Clinicians diagnosed patients from clinical symptoms, serum thyroxine and TRAb, thyroid ultrasound and orbital computed tomography. On this clonotype itself: The antigen is undetermined.

TCR beta CDR3 regions were amplified from RNA transcripts. First-round RT-PCR targeting the TCR CDR3 was performed with the HTBI primer set. MiXCR, run by TCRdb on the multiplex PCR reads, gives a single entry per CDR3 protein. Seen here are 600,000 to 850,000 distinct CDR3 sequences, over 15% observed once, and the top ten hold over 15%. Study-wide findings and caveats: Appearing also in blood were most of the thyroid clonotypes expanded above 0.001.

This TCR was sampled from a woman between 45 and 65 years old with Graves' hyperthyroidism that later progressed to Graves' ophthalmopathy. The chain employs TRBV7-2 and TRBJ2-1; perhaps D is TRBD1 or TRBD2 (5 bases each). Sequenced sample: blood. In nucleotides, the CDR3 is TGTGCCAGCACGGAGCGAGGGGTCTACAATGAGCAGTTCTTC. Translation: CASTERGVYNEQFF.